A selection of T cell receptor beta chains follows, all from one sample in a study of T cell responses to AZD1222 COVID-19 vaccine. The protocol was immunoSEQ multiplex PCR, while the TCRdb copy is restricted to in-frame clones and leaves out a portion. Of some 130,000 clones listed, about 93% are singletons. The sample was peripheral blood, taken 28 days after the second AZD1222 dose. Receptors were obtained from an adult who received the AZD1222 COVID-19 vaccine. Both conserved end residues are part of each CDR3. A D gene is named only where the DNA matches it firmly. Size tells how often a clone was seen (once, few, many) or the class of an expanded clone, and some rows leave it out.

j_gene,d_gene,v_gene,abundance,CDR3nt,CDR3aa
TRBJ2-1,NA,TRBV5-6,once,TGTGCCAGCAGCTTGAGGGTTGGGAATGAGCAGTTCTTC,CASSLRVGNEQFF
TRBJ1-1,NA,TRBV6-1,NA,TGTGCCAGCAGTGAATCCCGGGACACCTCTCTTAACACTGAAGCTTTCTTT,CASSESRDTSLNTEAFF
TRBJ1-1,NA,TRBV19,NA,TGTGCCAGTAGTATAGTGGCGGGAATGAACACTGAAGCTTTCTTT,CASSIVAGMNTEAFF
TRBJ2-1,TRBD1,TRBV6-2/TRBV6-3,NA,TGTGCCAGCAGTGGGCCGGGACAGGGACTTTTATATGAGCAGTTCTTC,CASSGPGQGLLYEQFF
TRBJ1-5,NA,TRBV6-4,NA,TGTGCCAGCATGAGGGGCCCTATCAATCAGCCCCAGCATTTT,CASMRGPINQPQHF
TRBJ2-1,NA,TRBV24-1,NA,TGTGCCACCAGTGATTGGGGGGTCGGGTTGAATGAGCAGTTCTTC,CATSDWGVGLNEQFF
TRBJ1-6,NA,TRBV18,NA,TGTGCCAGCTCATTGGACAGTAATTCACCCCTCCACTTT,CASSLDSNSPLHF
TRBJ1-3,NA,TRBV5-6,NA,TGTGCCAGCAGCTTGGTCTTAGGAGAGGGAAGAGACAACACCATATATTTT,CASSLVLGEGRDNTIYF
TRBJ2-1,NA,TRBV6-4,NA,TGTGCCAGCAGTGACTCGAACCATCGGGGTTCGTCAGTTGTCAGTGAGCAGTTCTTC,CASSDSNHRGSSVVSEQFF
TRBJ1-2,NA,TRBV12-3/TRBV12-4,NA,TGTGCCAGCAGTTTTAACACCATGGGCTACACCTTC,CASSFNTMGYTF
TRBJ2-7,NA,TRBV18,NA,TGTGCCAGCTCACCCCTTCGAAGTGCTTCCTACGAGCAGTACTTC,CASSPLRSASYEQYF
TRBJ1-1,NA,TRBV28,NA,TGTGCCAGCAGTTTCTGGGGGGGCTTATGGAACACTGAAGCTTTCTTT,CASSFWGGLWNTEAFF
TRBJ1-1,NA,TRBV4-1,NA,TGCGCCAGCAGCCAAGTATCGAGGACTGAAGCTTTCTTT,CASSQVSRTEAFF
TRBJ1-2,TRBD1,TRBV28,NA,TGTGCCAGCAGTACCGGACAGGGGGCTTACTATGGCTACACCTTC,CASSTGQGAYYGYTF
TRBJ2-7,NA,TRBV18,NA,TGTGCCAGCTCACCACTCGCTCTCGAAACCTACGAGCAGTACTTC,CASSPLALETYEQYF
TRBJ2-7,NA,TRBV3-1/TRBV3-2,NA,TGTGCCAGCAGCCAAGGCAGGGTAAACCTTCTTGGCCACGAGCAGTACTTC,CASSQGRVNLLGHEQYF
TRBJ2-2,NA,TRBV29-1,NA,TGCAGCGTTGACTCCGGGGAGCTGTTTTTT,CSVDSGELFF
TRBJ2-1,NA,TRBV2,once,TGTGCCAGCAGTGATGACGGGTCGGCATACAATGAGCAGTTCTTC,CASSDDGSAYNEQFF
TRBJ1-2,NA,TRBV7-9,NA,TGTGCCAGCAGCTTGGCCTCTATCCTCCAGACAGTCACTAACTATGGCTACACCTTC,CASSLASILQTVTNYGYTF
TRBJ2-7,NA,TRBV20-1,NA,TGCAGCCTAAAGGGTCCCTACGAGCAGTACTTC,CSLKGPYEQYF
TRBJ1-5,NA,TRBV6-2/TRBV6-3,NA,TGTGCCAGCAGTTACAGGTATAGCAATCAGCCCCAGCATTTT,CASSYRYSNQPQHF
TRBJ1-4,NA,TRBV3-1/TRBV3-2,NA,TGTGCCAGCAGCCAAAGGGGAGGTAATGAAAAACTGTTTTTT,CASSQRGGNEKLFF
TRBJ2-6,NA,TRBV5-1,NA,TGCGCCAGCGGGGGAAGCAGGGCTGGGGCCAACGTCCTGACTTTC,CASGGSRAGANVLTF
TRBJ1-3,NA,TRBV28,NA,TGTGCCAGCAGTGTCGGAGGGGCCGGCGGAAACACCATATATTTT,CASSVGGAGGNTIYF
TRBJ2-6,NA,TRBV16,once,TGTGCCAGCAGCCGACTAGATTCTGGGGCCAACGTCCTGACTTTC,CASSRLDSGANVLTF
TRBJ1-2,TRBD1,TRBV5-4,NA,TGTGCCAGCAGCTTTGGACAGGGAAACTATGGCTACACCTTC,CASSFGQGNYGYTF
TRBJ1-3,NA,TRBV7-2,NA,TGTGCCAGCAGCTTAGATATGGGGGGTGGAAACACCATATATTTT,CASSLDMGGGNTIYF
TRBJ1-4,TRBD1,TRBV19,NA,TGTGCCAGTAGTATGCCGGACAGGGGTTTTAATGAAAAACTGTTTTTT,CASSMPDRGFNEKLFF
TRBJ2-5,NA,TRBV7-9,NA,TGTGCCAGCAGCCGAGGGGGTCTAGAGACCCAGTACTTC,CASSRGGLETQYF
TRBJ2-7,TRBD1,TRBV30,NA,TGTGCCTATAGACAGGGCAGGTACGAGCAGTACTTC,CAYRQGRYEQYF
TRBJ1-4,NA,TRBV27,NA,TGTGCCAGCAGTTTACCGATAGCGATGGTAAACACTAATGAAAAACTGTTTTTT,CASSLPIAMVNTNEKLFF
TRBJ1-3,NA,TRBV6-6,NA,TGTGCCAGCAGTGGACAGGGAAACACCATATATTTT,CASSGQGNTIYF
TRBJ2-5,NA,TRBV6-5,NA,TGTGCCAGCAGCTACAGGGGAGGAGAGACCCAGTACTTC,CASSYRGGETQYF
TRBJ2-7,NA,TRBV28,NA,TGTGCCAGCAGTCTGGGTATGTCGAAGCAGTACTTC,CASSLGMSKQYF
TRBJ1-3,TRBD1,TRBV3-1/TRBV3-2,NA,TGTGCCAGCAGCCAACAGGGGGCGGGAAACACCATATATTTT,CASSQQGAGNTIYF
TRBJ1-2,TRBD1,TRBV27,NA,TGTGCCAGCAGTACCCGGACAGGGCGCTATGGCTACACCTTC,CASSTRTGRYGYTF
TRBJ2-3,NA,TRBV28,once,TGTGCCAGCAGTTTGACCCTATCTAGCACAGATACGCAGTATTTT,CASSLTLSSTDTQYF
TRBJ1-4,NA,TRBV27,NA,TGTGCCAGCAGTTTACAGCTTAATGAAAAACTGTTTTTT,CASSLQLNEKLFF
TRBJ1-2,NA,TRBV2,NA,TGTGCCAGCACTCCGACACTTACTAACTATGGCTACACCTTC,CASTPTLTNYGYTF
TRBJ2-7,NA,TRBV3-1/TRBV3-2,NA,TGTGCCAGCAGCCAAGGGTACACGGTAACCTACGAGCAGTACTTC,CASSQGYTVTYEQYF
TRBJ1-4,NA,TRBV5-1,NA,TGCGCCAGCAGCTTGTCGCCCTTAAGAGAAAAACTGTTTTTT,CASSLSPLREKLFF
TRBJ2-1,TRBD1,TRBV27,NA,TGTGCCAGCAGACCCCAGGGGGCCCCCTACAATGAGCAGTTCTTC,CASRPQGAPYNEQFF